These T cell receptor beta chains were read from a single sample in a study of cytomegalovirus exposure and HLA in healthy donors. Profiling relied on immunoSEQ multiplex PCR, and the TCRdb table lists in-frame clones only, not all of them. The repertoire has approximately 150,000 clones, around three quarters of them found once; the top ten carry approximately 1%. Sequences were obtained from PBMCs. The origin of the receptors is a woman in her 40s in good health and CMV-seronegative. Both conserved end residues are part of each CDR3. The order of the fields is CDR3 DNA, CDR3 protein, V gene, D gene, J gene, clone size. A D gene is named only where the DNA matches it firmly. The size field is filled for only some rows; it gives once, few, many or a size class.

TGTGCCAGCAGCACCGCCGGGGAAGCTTTCTTT CASSTAGEAFF TRBV6-6 NA TRBJ1-1 NA
TGTGCCAGCAGCGCCCGGGACAGACATGTTCAAGAGACCCAGTACTTC CASSARDRHVQETQYF TRBV2 TRBD1 TRBJ2-5 NA
TGTGCCAGCAGTAGCGGATCGGGCAATCAGCCCCAGCATTTT CASSSGSGNQPQHF TRBV6-6 NA TRBJ1-5 NA
TGTGCCAGCAGTCTAGGAGTTAGGGAGCAGTTCTTC CASSLGVREQFF TRBV25-1 NA TRBJ2-1 NA
TGTGCCAGCAGTGAATTCCGCAGGGATGGACAGCCCCAGCATTTT CASSEFRRDGQPQHF TRBV6-1 NA TRBJ1-5 NA
TGTGCCAGCAGCACGGGACAGGGGCTCAATCAGCCCCAGCATTTT CASSTGQGLNQPQHF TRBV7-9 TRBD1 TRBJ1-5 NA
TGTGCCAGCAGTACCCGACCCGTACAGGGTTACGAGCAGTACTTC CASSTRPVQGYEQYF TRBV6-5 NA TRBJ2-7 NA
TGTGCCAGCAGCCCTAACCCGACAGGTGAGGCAGCTTTCTTT CASSPNPTGEAAFF TRBV11-3 NA TRBJ1-1 NA
TGTGCCAGCAGCTTAAGTGGGACAGAAGAGACCCAGTACTTC CASSLSGTEETQYF TRBV7-9 TRBD1 TRBJ2-5 NA
TGTGCCACCAAGGACAGGATGAACACCGGGGAGCTGTTTTTT CATKDRMNTGELFF TRBV6-4 TRBD1 TRBJ2-2 NA
TGTGCCTGGCAACAGGAAGACACTGAAGCTTTCTTT CAWQQEDTEAFF TRBV30 NA TRBJ1-1 NA
TGTGCCAGCAGCTTAGCGCGTGAGGGTGAGCAGTTCTTC CASSLAREGEQFF TRBV7-2 NA TRBJ2-1 NA
TGTGCCAGCAGCCCCGCCGGGAGATCCTACGAGCAGTACTTC CASSPAGRSYEQYF TRBV6-6 NA TRBJ2-7 NA
TGTGCCAGCAGTTTTGATAGGGAGGGGAAACTGTTTTTT CASSFDREGKLFF TRBV28 NA TRBJ1-4 few
TGCGCCAGCAGCTTTAGTTCCCCCGGCACAGATACGCAGTATTTT CASSFSSPGTDTQYF TRBV5-1 NA TRBJ2-3 NA
TGTGCCAGCAACATGAGGGGGAGATCAGAAAAACTGTTTTTT CASNMRGRSEKLFF TRBV2 NA TRBJ1-4 few
TGTGCCAGTATACCGGGAGTGGGCACAGATACGCAGTATTTT CASIPGVGTDTQYF TRBV19 NA TRBJ2-3 NA
TGCGCCAGCAGCTTGGGGGGGCAGCGTACAGATACGCAGTATTTT CASSLGGQRTDTQYF TRBV5-1 NA TRBJ2-3 NA
TGTGCCAGCACTTTAGCCAGCGGGAGGAACAATGAGCAGTTCTTC CASTLASGRNNEQFF TRBV6-5 TRBD2 TRBJ2-1 NA
TGTGCCAGCATTCGACAGGGAACTGGAAACACCATATATTTT CASIRQGTGNTIYF TRBV6-1 TRBD1 TRBJ1-3 NA
TGTGCCAGTAGTATACGGGGCGGGACTAGCGGGAGAGGAGAGACCCAGTACTTC CASSIRGGTSGRGETQYF TRBV19 TRBD2 TRBJ2-5 NA
TGTGCCAGCAGTCTAACAGGGGACACTGAAGCTTTCTTT CASSLTGDTEAFF TRBV27 TRBD1 TRBJ1-1 NA
TGTGCCAGCAGCCCCGGGACTAGCGGCTACGAGCAGTACTTC CASSPGTSGYEQYF TRBV2 TRBD2 TRBJ2-7 NA
TGTGCCAGCAGCTTAAAGGGGACAGGGGCCACTGAAGCTTTCTTT CASSLKGTGATEAFF TRBV5-5 TRBD1 TRBJ1-1 NA